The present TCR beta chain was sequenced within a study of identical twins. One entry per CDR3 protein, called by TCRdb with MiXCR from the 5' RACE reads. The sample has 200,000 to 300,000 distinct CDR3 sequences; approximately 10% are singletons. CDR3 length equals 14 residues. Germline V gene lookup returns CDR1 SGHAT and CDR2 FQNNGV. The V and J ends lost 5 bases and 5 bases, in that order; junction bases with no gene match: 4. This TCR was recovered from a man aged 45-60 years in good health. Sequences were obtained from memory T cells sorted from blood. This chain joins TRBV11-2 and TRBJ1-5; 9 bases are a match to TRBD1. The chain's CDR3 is CASSLRTGDQPQHF. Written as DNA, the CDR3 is TGTGCCAGCAGCCTACGGACAGGGGATCAGCCCCAGCATTTT.